This TCR beta chain was recorded in a study of cytomegalovirus exposure and HLA in healthy donors. The PCR ran on 60 Vbeta and 13 Jbeta primers. Data came from immunoSEQ multiplex PCR; TCRdb stores just in-frame clones and leaves some out. The data contain some 170,000 clones, approximately 80% of them singletons. The trim removed 0 bases at V and 4 bases at J, leaving 3 bases unmatched. Germline loops: CDR1 SGHKS, CDR2 YYEKEE (reference sequence). The length of the CDR3 is 15 residues. The sample was PBMCs. The clonotype comes from a woman aged 25 to 39 in good health and CMV-seropositive. The rearrangement uses TRBV5-5 and TRBJ2-1; 8 positions agree with TRBD2. The CDR3 region is CASSLGSGTYNEQFF. CDR3 coding DNA: TGTGCCAGCAGCTTGGGTAGCGGGACGTACAATGAGCAGTTCTTC.